This T cell receptor beta chain was captured in a study of identifying expanded T cells in peripheral blood. V was cut by 0 bases and J by 2 bases, with 10 bases left in between. Looked up from germline, CDR1 is MDHEN and CDR2 is SYDVKM. This CDR3 has 15 residues. Collection occurred without any documented infections or immune events in donors. This table comes from immunoSEQ multiplex PCR, and its TCRdb copy is limited to in-frame clones, with some not included. The sample holds about 58,000 clones, around nine tenths seen once. About this clone itself: Its specificity is unknown.

Study-wide results and limits: Approximately 2-week clone count variance significantly increased as total template count grew. Technical replicates showed about 1.1 changed clones; two weeks 15 to 20; four weeks 19.

The V gene is TRBV28, the J gene TRBJ1-1, with a weak D call TRBD1 (6 bases). Sequenced input: blood. The clonotype originates from a person aged 18-70 years in good health. CDR3 coding DNA: TGTGCCAGCAGTTTATGGATCAGGGGAAACACTGAAGCTTTCTTT. Translating gives CASSLWIRGNTEAFF.